The entry below gives a single T cell receptor (beta chain) sequence along with its context. The sample comes from a study of blood T cell repertoires in COVID-19. The length of the CDR3 is 14 residues. Germline lookup yields CDR1 MNHEY and CDR2 SMNVEV (reference sequence). Unmatched junction bases numbered 4, after V lost 3 bases and J lost 5 bases. Only in-frame clones appear in the TCRdb table, and some are missing; sequencing was by immunoSEQ multiplex PCR. The repertoire includes approximately 250,000 clones, 88% of them detected once, and around 1% sits in the top ten. The sequencing input was PBMCs or T cells enriched from blood (not recorded which). This TCR was sampled from a woman in her 30s who had recovered from COVID-19. The gene calls are TRBV27 and TRBJ1-2, with 9 bases lining up with TRBD1. CDR3 sequence: CASSFIQGAYGYTF. The CDR3 nucleotides are TGTGCCAGCAGTTTCATACAGGGGGCTTATGGCTACACCTTC.